This is a list of T cell receptor beta chains from one sample in a study of immune reconstitution after stem cell transplant in scleroderma. MiXCR was run by TCRdb on the RT-PCR reads, yielding one entry per CDR3 protein. The sample comprises some 2,000 distinct CDR3 sequences, less than 15% of which are singletons, and around 55% rests with the top ten. This sample was gathered before or after autologous hematopoietic stem cell transplantation (not recorded which). These receptors came from a female donor with systemic sclerosis. The conserved cysteine and the conserved F or W are not part of the CDR3 here.

V: TRBV7-6; J: TRBJ1-1; length: 14; CDR3: ASSLDQAFRSTEAF
V: TRBV15; J: TRBJ2-1; length: 14; CDR3: ATSSPTGQRPNEQF
V: TRBV5-1; J: TRBJ1-1; length: 13; CDR3: ASSLGQQGNTEAF
V: TRBV12-3/TRBV12-4; J: TRBJ2-5; length: 12; CDR3: ASSRGQGQETQY
V: TRBV27; J: TRBJ1-5; length: 11; CDR3: ASSFRRNQPQH
V: TRBV5-1; J: TRBJ2-3; length: 11; CDR3: ASSLVGADTQY
V: TRBV5-5; J: TRBJ2-7; length: 13; CDR3: ASTTRAGGPYEQY
V: TRBV10-2; J: TRBJ1-6; length: 13; CDR3: ASRPNRQDGSPLH
V: TRBV20-1; J: TRBJ1-5; length: 11; CDR3: SVAGARWGPQH
V: TRBV6-2/TRBV6-3; J: TRBJ2-5; length: 15; CDR3: ASSPGLAVEAQETQY
V: TRBV7-2; J: TRBJ2-7; length: 13; CDR3: ASSLTEGTSYEQY
V: TRBV7-9; J: TRBJ1-2; length: 13; CDR3: ASSARQLGGYGYT
V: TRBV5-1; J: TRBJ2-1; length: 10; CDR3: ASSFPSDEQF
V: TRBV20-1; J: TRBJ1-2; length: 9; CDR3: SAFDMGGYT